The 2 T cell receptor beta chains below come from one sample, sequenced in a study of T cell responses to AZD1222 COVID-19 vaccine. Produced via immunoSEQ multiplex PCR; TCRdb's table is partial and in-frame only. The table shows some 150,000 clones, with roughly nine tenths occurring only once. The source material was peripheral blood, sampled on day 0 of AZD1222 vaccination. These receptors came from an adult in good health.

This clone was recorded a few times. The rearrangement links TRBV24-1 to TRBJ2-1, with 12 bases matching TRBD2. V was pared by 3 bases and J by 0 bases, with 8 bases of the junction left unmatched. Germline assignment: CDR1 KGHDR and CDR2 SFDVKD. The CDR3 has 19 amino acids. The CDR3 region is CATSDVLAGGGYSYNEQFF. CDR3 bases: TGTGCCACCAGTGATGTTCTAGCGGGAGGGGGGTACTCCTACAATGAGCAGTTCTTC.

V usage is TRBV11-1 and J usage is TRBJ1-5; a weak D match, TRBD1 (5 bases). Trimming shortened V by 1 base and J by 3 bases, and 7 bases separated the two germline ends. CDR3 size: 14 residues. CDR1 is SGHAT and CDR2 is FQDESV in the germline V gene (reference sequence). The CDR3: CASSLDRNNQPQHF. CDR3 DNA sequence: TGTGCCAGCAGCTTAGACAGGAACAATCAGCCCCAGCATTTT. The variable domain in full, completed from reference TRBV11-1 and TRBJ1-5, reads EAEVAQSPRYKITEKSQAVAFWCDPISGHATLYWYRQILGQGPELLVQFQDESVVDDSQLPKDRFSAERLKGVDSTLKIQPAELGDSAMYLCASSLDRNNQPQHFGDGTRLSIL.